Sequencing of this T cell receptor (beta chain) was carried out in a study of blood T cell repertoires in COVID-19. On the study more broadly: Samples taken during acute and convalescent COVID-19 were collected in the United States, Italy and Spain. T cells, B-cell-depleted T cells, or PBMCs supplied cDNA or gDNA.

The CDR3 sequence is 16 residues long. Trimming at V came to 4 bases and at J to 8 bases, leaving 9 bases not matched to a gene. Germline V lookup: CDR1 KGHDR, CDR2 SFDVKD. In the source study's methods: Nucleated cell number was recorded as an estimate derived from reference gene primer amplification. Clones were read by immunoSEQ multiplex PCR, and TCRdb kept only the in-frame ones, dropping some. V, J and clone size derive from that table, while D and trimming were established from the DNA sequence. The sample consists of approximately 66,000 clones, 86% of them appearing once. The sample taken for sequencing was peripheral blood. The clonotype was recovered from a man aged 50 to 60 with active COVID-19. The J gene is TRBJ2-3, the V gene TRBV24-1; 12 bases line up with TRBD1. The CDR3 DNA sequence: TGTGCCACCAGTGACCCGGGACAGGGGGCGAGTCGTACGCAGTATTTT. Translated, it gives CATSDPGQGASRTQYF.